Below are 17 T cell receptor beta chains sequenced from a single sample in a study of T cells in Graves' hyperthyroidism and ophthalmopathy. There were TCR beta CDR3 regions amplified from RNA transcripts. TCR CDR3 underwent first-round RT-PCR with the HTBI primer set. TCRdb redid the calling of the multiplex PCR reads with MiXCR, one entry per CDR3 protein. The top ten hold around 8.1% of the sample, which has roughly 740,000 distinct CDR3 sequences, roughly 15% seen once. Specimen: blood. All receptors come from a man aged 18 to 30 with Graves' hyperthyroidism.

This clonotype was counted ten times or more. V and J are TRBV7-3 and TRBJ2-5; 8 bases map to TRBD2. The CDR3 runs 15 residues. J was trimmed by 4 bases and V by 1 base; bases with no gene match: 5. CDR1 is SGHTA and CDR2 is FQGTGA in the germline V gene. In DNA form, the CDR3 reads TGTGCCAGCAGCTTAAACGGGAGGGCCGGAGAGACCCAGTACTTC. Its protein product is CASSLNGRAGETQYF.

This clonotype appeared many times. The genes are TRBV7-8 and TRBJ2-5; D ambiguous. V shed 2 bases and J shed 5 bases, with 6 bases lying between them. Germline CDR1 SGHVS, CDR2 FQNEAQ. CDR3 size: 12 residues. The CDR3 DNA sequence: TGTGCCAGCAGCTTACGATATGAGACCCAGTACTTC. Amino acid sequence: CASSLRYETQYF.

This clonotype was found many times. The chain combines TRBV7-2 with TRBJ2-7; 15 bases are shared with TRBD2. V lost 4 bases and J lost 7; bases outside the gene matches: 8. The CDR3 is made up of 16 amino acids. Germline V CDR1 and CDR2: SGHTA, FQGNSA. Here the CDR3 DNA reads TGTGCCAGCAGCTCCAGAAGGGGACTAGCGGGGGGTGAGCAGTACTTC. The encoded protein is CASSSRRGLAGGEQYF. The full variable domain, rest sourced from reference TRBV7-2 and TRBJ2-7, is GAGVSQSPSNKVTEKGKDVELRCDPISGHTALYWYRQSLGQGLEFLIYFQGNSAPDKSGLPSDRFSAERTGGSVSTLTIQRTQQEDSAVYLCASSSRRGLAGGEQYFGPGTRLTVT.

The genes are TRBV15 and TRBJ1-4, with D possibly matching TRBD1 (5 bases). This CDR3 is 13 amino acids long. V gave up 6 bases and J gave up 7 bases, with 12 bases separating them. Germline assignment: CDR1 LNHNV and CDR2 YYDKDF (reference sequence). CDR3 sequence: CATRGKGLEKLFF. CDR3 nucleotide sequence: TGTGCCACCAGAGGAAAGGGGCTTGAAAAACTGTTTTTT.

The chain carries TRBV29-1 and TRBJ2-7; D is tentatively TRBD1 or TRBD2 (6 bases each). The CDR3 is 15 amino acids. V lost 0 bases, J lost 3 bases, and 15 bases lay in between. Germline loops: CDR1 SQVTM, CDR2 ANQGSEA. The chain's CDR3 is CSVEEPGEAVYEQYF. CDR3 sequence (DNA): TGCAGCGTTGAAGAGCCAGGGGAGGCCGTCTACGAGCAGTACTTC.

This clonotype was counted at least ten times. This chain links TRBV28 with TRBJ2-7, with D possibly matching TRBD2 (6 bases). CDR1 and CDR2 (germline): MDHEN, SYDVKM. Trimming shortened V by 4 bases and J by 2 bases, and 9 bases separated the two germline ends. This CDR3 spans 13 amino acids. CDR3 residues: CASSSGSTYEQYF. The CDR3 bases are TGTGCCAGCAGTTCCGGGAGCACCTACGAGCAGTACTTC.

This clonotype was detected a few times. The CDR3: CASSVRPGGIYEQYF. The CDR3 bases are TGTGCCAGCAGCGTTCGGCCAGGGGGCATCTACGAGCAGTACTTC. The rearrangement links TRBV9 to TRBJ2-7; TRBD1 matches 8 bases. The CDR3 consists of 15 residues. Unmatched junction bases numbered 7, after V lost 2 bases and J lost 3 bases. The germline gives CDR1 SGDLS, CDR2 YYNGEE.

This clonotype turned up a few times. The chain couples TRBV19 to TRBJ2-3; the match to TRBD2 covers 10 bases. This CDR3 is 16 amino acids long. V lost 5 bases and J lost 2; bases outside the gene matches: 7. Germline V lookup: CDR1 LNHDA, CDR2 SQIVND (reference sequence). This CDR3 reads CASSGLAGAITDTQYF. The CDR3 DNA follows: TGTGCCAGTAGTGGCCTAGCGGGAGCGATCACAGATACGCAGTATTTT.

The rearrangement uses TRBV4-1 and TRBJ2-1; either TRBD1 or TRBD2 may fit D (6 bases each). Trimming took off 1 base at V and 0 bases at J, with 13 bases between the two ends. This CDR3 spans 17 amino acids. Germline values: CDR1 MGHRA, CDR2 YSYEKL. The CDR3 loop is CASSQVGGGFSYNEQFF. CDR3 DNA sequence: TGCGCCAGCAGCCAAGTTGGAGGGGGATTCTCCTACAATGAGCAGTTCTTC.

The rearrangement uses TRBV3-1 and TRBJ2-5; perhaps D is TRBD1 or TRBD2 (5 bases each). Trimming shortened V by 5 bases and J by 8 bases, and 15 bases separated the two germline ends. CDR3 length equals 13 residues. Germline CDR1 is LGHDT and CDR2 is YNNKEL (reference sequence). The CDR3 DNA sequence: TGTGCCAGCAGCTCCCCTAGGGGAGATACCCAGTACTTC. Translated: CASSSPRGDTQYF.

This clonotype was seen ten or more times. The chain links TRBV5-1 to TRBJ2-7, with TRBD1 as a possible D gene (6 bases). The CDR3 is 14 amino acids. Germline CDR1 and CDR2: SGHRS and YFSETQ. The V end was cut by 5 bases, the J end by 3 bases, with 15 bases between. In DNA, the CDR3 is TGCGCCAGCAGTTGGACAGCGGCGAACTACGAGCAGTACTTC. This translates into CASSWTAANYEQYF.

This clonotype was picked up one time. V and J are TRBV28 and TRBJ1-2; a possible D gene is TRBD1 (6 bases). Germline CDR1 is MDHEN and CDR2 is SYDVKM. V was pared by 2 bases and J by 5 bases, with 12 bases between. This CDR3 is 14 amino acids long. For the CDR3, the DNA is TGTGCCAGCAGTTTACCCCAGGGGATTTATGGCTACACCTTC. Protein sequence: CASSLPQGIYGYTF.

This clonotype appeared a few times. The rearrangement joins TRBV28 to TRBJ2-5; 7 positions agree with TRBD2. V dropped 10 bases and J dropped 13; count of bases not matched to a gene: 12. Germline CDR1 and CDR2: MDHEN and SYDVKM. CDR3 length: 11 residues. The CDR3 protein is CATLHGRERYF. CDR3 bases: TGTGCCACCCTCCACGGGCGGGAGAGGTACTTC.

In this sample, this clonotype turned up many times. DNA for the CDR3: TGTGCCAGCAGTCCCACCTTGGGGGGAGAGACCCAGTACTTC. Residues: CASSPTLGGETQYF. The genes are TRBV28 and TRBJ2-5; D is perhaps TRBD2 (6 bases). Trimming left V 5 bases short and J 4 bases short, with 14 bases between. Germline loops: CDR1 MDHEN, CDR2 SYDVKM. The CDR3 sequence is 14 residues long.

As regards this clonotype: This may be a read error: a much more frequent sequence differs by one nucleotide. The CDR3 nucleotides are TGCAGTGCTGGACCAGCGGGTTCCTACGAGCAGTACTTC. It encodes CSAGPAGSYEQYF. V is TRBV20-1 and J is TRBJ2-7, with D perhaps TRBD2 (6 bases). The germline V and J ends were trimmed by 5 bases and 1 base, with 12 bases remaining between them. Germline assignment: CDR1 DFQATT and CDR2 SNEGSKA (reference sequence). The CDR3 length is 13 residues.

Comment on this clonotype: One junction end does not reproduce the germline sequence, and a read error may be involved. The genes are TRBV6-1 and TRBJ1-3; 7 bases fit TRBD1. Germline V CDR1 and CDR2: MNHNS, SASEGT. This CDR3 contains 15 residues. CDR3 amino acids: CASRPGQDGGNTIHF. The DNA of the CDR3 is TGTGCCAGCAGGCCCGGACAGGACGGAGGAAACACCATACATTTT.

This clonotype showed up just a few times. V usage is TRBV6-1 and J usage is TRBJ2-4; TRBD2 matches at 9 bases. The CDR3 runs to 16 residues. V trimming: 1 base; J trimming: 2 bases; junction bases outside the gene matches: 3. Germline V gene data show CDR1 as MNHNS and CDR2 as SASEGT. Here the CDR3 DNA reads TGTGCCAGCAGTGAAGTCAGCGGGAGGTCCAAAAACATTCAGTACTTC. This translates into CASSEVSGRSKNIQYF.